This is a list of T cell receptor beta chains from one sample in a study of T cell responses to AZD1222 COVID-19 vaccine. This table comes from immunoSEQ multiplex PCR, and its TCRdb copy is limited to in-frame clones, with some not included. The table includes about 140,000 clones, roughly 92% detected once. The sample was peripheral blood, taken 28 days after the second AZD1222 dose. The source is an adult who received the AZD1222 COVID-19 vaccine. Each CDR3 is given without its conserved first and last residue.

J,V,CDR3
TRBJ2-1,TRBV7-7,ASSPKAGGPSHEQF
TRBJ2-7,TRBV21-1,ASSSIQVNRLDEQY
TRBJ1-5,TRBV28,ASSTDRGYNQPQH
TRBJ2-2,TRBV7-3,ASSSIHNTGELF
TRBJ2-1,TRBV6-5,ASTPAGGRGNEQF
TRBJ1-2,TRBV4-1,ASSQDSVANYGYT
TRBJ1-2,TRBV2,ASSNTGGYGYT
TRBJ1-2,TRBV2,ASSPGIGYGYT
TRBJ1-1,TRBV20-1,SVRGVTEAF
TRBJ2-5,TRBV6-2/TRBV6-3,ASSYGPLETQY
TRBJ1-2,TRBV19,ASSMGDYGYT
TRBJ1-5,TRBV6-5,ASRIRDNQPQH
TRBJ2-3,TRBV28,ASSLLGGAIADTQY
TRBJ1-5,TRBV6-2/TRBV6-3,ASSDMDGYSNQPQH
TRBJ1-2,TRBV27,ASRTGVSAGYT
TRBJ1-1,TRBV28,ASRLPTGVGTEAF
TRBJ2-1,TRBV5-1,ASSPTGLHEQF
TRBJ1-5,TRBV7-8,ASSFGIAQPQH
TRBJ2-1,TRBV15,ATSRGSTSGSDNEQF
TRBJ1-2,TRBV14,ASSQATGGEGYT
TRBJ2-1,TRBV19,ASSDLPGQGDNEQF
TRBJ1-1,TRBV30,AWTRSGRTEAF
TRBJ1-1,TRBV9,ASSGGAPLNTEAF
TRBJ1-4,TRBV2,ASRIDNNEKLF
TRBJ2-2,TRBV3-1/TRBV3-2,ASSYWNGGGRRNTGELF
TRBJ1-1,TRBV7-2,ASSLIGTTRGTEAF
TRBJ1-5,TRBV7-2,ASSRNGGQHHQPQH
TRBJ1-2,TRBV10-3,AISESSGPDYGYT
TRBJ2-3,TRBV11-1,ASSSPTRKWPDTQY
TRBJ2-1,TRBV28,ASRLGLLSTYEQF
TRBJ1-1,TRBV2,ASRDRGRGKAF
TRBJ2-7,TRBV3-1/TRBV3-2,ASSQVVGYEQY
TRBJ1-1,TRBV29-1,SGASGGNTEAF
TRBJ1-1,TRBV6-6,ASSYSGGATPEAF
TRBJ1-1,TRBV21-1,ARDYTGEREAF
TRBJ2-3,TRBV7-9,ASSLGLAGVGTDTQY
TRBJ2-5,TRBV7-2,ASSLTLLVQTQY